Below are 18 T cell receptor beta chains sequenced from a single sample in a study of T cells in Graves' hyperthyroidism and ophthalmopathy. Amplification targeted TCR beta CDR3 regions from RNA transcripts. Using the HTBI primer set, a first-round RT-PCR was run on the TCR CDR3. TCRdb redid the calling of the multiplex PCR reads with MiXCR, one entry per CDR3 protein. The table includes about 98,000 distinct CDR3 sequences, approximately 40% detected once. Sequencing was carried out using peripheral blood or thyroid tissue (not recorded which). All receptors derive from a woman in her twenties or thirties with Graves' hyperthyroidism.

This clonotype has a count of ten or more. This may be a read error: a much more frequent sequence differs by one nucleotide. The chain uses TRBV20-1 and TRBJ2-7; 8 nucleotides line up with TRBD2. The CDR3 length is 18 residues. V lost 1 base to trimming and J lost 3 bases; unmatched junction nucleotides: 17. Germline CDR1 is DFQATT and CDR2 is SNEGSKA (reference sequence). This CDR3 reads CSARAGWAGGLLRYEQYF. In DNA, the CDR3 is TGCAGTGCTAGAGCCGGCTGGGCGGGAGGACTGCTGCGCTACGAGCAGTACTTC.

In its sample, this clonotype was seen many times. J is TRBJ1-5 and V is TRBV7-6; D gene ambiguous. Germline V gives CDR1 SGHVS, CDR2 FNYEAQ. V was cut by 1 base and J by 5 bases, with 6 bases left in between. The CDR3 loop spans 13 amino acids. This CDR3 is CASSLVGDQPQHF. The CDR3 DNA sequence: TGTGCCAGCAGCTTAGTTGGGGATCAGCCCCAGCATTTT.

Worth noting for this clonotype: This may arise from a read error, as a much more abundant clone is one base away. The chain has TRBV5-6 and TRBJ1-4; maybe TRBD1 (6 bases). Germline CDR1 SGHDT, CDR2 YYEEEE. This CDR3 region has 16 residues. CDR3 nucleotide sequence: TGTGCCAGCAGCCGATTGAGGTGGGGGCGTAATGAAAAACTGGTTTTT. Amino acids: CASSRLRWGRNEKLVF.

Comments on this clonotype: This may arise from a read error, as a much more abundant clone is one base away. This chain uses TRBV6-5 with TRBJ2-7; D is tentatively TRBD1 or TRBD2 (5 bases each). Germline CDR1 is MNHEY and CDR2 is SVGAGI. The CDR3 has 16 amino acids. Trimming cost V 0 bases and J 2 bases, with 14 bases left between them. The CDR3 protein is CASSYSTRDATYEQYF. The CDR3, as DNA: TGTGCCAGCAGTTACTCGACTCGGGACGCTACCTACGAGCAGTACTTC.

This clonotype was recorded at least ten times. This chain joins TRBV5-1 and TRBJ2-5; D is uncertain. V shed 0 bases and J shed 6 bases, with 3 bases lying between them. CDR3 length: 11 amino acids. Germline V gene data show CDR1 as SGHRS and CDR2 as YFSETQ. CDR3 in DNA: TGCGCCAGCAGCTTGGAACAGACCCAGTACTTC. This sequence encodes CASSLEQTQYF.

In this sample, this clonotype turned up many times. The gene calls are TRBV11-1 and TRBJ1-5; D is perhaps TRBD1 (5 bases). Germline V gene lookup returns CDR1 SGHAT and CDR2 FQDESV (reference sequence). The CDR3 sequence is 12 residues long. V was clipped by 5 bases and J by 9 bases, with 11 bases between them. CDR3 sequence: CASSKDGGPQHF. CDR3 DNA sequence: TGTGCCAGCAGCAAAGACGGGGGGCCCCAGCATTTT.

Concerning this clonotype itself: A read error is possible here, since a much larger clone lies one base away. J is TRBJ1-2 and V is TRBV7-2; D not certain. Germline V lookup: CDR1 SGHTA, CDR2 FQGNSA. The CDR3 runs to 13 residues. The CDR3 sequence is CASSPDGYYGHTF. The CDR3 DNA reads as TGTGCCAGCTCACCAGACGGGTACTATGGCCACACCTTC.

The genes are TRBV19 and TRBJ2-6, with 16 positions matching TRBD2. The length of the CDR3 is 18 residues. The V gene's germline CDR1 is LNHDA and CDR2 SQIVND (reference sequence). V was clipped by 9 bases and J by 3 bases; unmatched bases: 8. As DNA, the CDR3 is TGTGCCAGCAGGGGACTAGCGGGAGGGCCGGATGGGGCCAACGTCCTGACTTTC. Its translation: CASRGLAGGPDGANVLTF.

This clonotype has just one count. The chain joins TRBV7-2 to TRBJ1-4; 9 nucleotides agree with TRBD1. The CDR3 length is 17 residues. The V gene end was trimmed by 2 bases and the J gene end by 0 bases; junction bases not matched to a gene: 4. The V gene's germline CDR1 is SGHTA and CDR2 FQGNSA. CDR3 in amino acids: CASSLTGTGPTNEKLFF. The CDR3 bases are TGTGCCAGCAGCTTAACCGGGACAGGGCCAACTAATGAAAAACTGTTTTTT.

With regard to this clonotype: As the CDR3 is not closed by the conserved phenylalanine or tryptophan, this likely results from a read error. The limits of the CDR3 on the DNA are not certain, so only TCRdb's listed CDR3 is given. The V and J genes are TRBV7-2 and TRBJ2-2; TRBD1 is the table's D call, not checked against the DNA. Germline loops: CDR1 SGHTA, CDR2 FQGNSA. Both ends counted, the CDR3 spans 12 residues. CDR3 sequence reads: CASGKGPGGAFI.

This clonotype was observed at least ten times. The CDR3 nucleotides are TGTGCCAGCAGCAACGGATGGTACCGATCCTACTCCTACGAGCAGTACTTC. The encoded protein is CASSNGWYRSYSYEQYF. The chain carries TRBV11-2 and TRBJ2-7; no reliable D call. Germline-derived CDR1 and CDR2 are SGHAT and FQNNGV. Trimming removed 5 bases from V and 0 bases from J, with 20 bases in between. The CDR3 is made up of 17 amino acids.

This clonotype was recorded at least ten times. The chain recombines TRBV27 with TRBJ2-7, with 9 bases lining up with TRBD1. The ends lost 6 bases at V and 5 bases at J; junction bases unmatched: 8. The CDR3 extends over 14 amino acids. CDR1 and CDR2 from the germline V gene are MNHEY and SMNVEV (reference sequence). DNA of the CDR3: TGTGCCAGCAGCCCCGGGACAGGGTCCCACGAGCAGTACTTC. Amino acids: CASSPGTGSHEQYF.

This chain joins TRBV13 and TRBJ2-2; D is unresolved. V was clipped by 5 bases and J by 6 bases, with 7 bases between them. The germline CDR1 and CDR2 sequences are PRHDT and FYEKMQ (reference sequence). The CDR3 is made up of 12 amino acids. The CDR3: CASSANPGELFF. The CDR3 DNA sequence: TGTGCCAGCAGCGCTAACCCCGGGGAGCTGTTTTTT. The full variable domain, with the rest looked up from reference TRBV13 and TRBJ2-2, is AAGVIQSPRHLIKEKRETATLKCYPIPRHDTVYWYQQGPGQDPQFLISFYEKMQSDKGSIPDRFSAQQFSDYHSELNMSSLELGDSALYFCASSANPGELFFGEGSRLTVL.

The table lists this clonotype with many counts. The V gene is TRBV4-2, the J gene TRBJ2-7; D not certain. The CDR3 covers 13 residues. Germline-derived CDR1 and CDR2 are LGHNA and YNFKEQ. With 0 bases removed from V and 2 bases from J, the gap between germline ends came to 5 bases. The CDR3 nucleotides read TGTGCCAGCAGCCAAGATGCTACCTACGAGCAGTACTTC. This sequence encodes CASSQDATYEQYF.

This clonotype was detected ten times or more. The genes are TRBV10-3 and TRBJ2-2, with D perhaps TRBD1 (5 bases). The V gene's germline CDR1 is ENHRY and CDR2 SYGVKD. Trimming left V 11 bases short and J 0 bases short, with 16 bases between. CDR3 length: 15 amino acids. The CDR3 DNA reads TGTGCCGCGAACCAAGACAGATCGAACACCGGGGAGCTGTTTTTT. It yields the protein CAANQDRSNTGELFF.

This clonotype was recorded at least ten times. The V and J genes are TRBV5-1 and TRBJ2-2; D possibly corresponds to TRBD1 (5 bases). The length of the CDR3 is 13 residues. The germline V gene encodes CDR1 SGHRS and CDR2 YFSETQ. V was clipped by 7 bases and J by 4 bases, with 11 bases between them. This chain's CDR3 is CASGSQGTGELFF. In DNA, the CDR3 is TGCGCCAGCGGATCCCAGGGCACCGGGGAGCTGTTTTTT.

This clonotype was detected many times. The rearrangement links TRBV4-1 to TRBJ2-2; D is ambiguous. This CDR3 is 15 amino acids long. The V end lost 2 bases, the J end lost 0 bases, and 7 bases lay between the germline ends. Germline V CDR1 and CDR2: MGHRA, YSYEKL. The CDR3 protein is CASSQLYTNTGELFF. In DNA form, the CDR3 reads TGCGCCAGCAGCCAATTATATACGAACACCGGGGAGCTGTTTTTT.

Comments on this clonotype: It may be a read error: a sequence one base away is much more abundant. CDR3: CASSQGIAESTGELFF. Here the CDR3 DNA reads TGTGCCAGCAGCCAGGGTATAGCGGAGAGCACCGGGGAGCTGTTTTTT. The rearrangement uses TRBV7-9 and TRBJ2-2; a possible D gene is TRBD2 (6 bases). Germline CDR1 reads SEHNR; CDR2 reads FQNEAQ (reference sequence). The CDR3 sequence is 16 residues long. Deletions cut 5 bases from V and 4 bases from J, with 17 bases between.